One sample yielded the 9 T cell receptor beta chains listed below, sequenced in a study of shared clonotypes between healthy human individuals. Clones were sequenced by immunoSEQ multiplex PCR, and TCRdb holds only the in-frame ones, with some missing. Among around 440,000 clones listed, approximately 71% were seen once. Sequences were obtained from PBMCs. The receptors stem from a woman between 35 and 50 years old in good health. Some clones in this sample may be carry-over from other donors' samples.

This chain joins TRBV10-3 and TRBJ2-5; no reliable D call. V was pared by 3 bases and J by 2 bases, with 7 bases between. CDR1 is ENHRY, CDR2 SYGVKD, per germline. The CDR3 is made up of 13 amino acids. The CDR3 coding sequence is TGTGCCATCAGTGAAGATGATCAAGAGACCCAGTACTTC. Translating it yields CAISEDDQETQYF.

The CDR3 DNA reads as TGTGCCAGCAGCGTAGTCCAGGCAAATGACTATGGCTACACCTTC. Translating it yields CASSVVQANDYGYTF. The rearrangement uses TRBV9 and TRBJ1-2, with no clear D. CDR1 is SGDLS, CDR2 YYNGEE, per germline. V was shortened by 0 bases and J by 3 bases, with 12 bases between the two germline ends. This CDR3 has 15 residues.

Only a few counts were recorded for this clone. A read error is likely here: a far larger clone is one base away. The chain employs TRBV28 and TRBJ1-2, with 7 bases identical to TRBD1. Germline assignment: CDR1 MDHEN and CDR2 SYDVKM. The CDR3 has 14 residues. The CDR3 reads CASSNRGRGYGCTF. The CDR3 bases are TGTGCCAGCAGCAATAGGGGGCGCGGGTATGGCTGCACCTTC.

The rearrangement joins TRBV7-3 to TRBJ2-7; D remains ambiguous. The CDR3 totals 13 residues. Germline CDR1 reads SGHTA; CDR2 reads FQGTGA. Trimming removed 5 bases at V and 3 bases at J, with 11 bases between. The CDR3 is CASSLRPNYEQYF. In DNA, the CDR3 is TGTGCCAGCAGCCTCCGACCAAACTACGAGCAGTACTTC.

The rearrangement joins TRBV7-8 to TRBJ2-7, with a tentative D call TRBD1 (6 bases). The V end was cut by 1 base, the J end by 7 bases, with 14 bases between. The CDR3 has 14 amino acids. The germline V gene encodes CDR1 SGHVS and CDR2 FQNEAQ. The CDR3 spells CASSLGGPRGEQYF. CDR3 nucleotides: TGTGCCAGCAGCTTAGGTGGGCCCAGGGGAGAGCAGTACTTC. Based on the CDR3 plus reference TRBV7-8 and TRBJ2-7, the full variable domain is GAGVSQSPRYKVAKRGQDVALRCDPISGHVSLFWYQQALGQGPEFLTYFQNEAQLDKSGLPSDRFFAERPEGSVSTLKIQRTQQEDSAVYLCASSLGGPRGEQYFGPGTRLTVT.

This clone appeared once. The chain is built from TRBV20-1 and TRBJ2-1; maybe TRBD2 (5 bases). From germline, CDR1 is DFQATT and CDR2 SNEGSKA (reference sequence). The length of the CDR3 is 10 residues. The CDR3 protein is CNVLGNEQFF. As DNA, the CDR3 is TGCAATGTACTAGGCAATGAGCAGTTCTTC.

About this clone: A far larger clone is one base from this, pointing to a likely read error. Given the absence of the conserved phenylalanine or tryptophan at the CDR3 end, a read error is likely. The rearrangement uses TRBV11-2 and TRBJ2-7, with 9 positions matching TRBD2. V lost 4 bases, J lost 9 bases, and 16 bases stayed unmatched. Germline CDR1 SGHAT, CDR2 FQNNGV. The CDR3 is 16 amino acids. DNA for the CDR3: TGTGCCAGCAGCTCCAGTTTGCGGGAGGGCCCTAGTGGGCAGTACCTC. Encoded protein: CASSSSLREGPSGQYL.

Of note for this clone: A far larger clone is one nucleotide away, so this likely arose from a read error. V and J are TRBV29-1 and TRBJ1-1, with TRBD1 as a possible D gene (5 bases). The germline V gene encodes CDR1 SQVTM and CDR2 ANQGSEA. There are 14 residues in the CDR3. In DNA form, the CDR3 reads TGCAGCGTTGCCTCCGGGGCGTCGAACACTGATGCTTTCTTT. It yields the protein CSVASGASNTDAFF.

The rearrangement uses TRBV29-1 and TRBJ1-1; TRBD1 is a possible D gene (5 bases). V lost 0 bases to trimming and J lost 6 bases, with 20 bases between them. This CDR3 comprises 16 residues. Germline CDR1 is SQVTM and CDR2 is ANQGSEA. DNA of the CDR3: TGCAGCGTTGAAGATCGAGGTTCGCGACAGCGCGCTGAAGCTTTCTTT. Its protein product is CSVEDRGSRQRAEAFF.